Included here is one T cell receptor (beta chain) sequence, with context. Its antigen is not known. One end of the junction fails to match germline, which may point to a read error. The CDR3 length is 15 residues. CDR1 and CDR2 from the germline V gene are SSHAT and FNYEAQ (reference sequence). Data came from immunoSEQ multiplex PCR; TCRdb stores just in-frame clones and leaves some out. The sample contains 90,000 to 150,000 clones, approximately 90% of which appear only once. This record belongs to a study of T cell responses to AZD1222 COVID-19 vaccine. Notes on the study in general: Nearly half of unique spike-specific TCRs reportedly avoided B.1.351 and B.1.1.7 mutated regions.

This clonotype originated in an adult in good health. The specimen comprised peripheral blood, sampled on day 0 of AZD1222 vaccination. This chain links TRBV7-7 with TRBJ2-1, with a weak D call TRBD2 (7 bases). CDR3 loop: CASSLGGGPYNEQFF. The CDR3, as DNA: TGTGCTAGCAGCTTAGGGGGGGGCCCTTACAATGAGCAGTTCTTC.